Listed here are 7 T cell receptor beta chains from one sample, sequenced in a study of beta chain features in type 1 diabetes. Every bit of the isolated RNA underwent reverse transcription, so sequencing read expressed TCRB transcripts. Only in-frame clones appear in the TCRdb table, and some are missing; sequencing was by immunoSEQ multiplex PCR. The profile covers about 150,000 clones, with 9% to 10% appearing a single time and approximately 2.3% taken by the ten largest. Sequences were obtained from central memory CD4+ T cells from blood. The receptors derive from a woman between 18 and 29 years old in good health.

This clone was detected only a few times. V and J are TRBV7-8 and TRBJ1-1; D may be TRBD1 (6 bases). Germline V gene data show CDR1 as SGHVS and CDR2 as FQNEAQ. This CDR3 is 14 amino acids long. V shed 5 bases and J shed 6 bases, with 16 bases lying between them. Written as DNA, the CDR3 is TGTGCCAGCAGCGCCCTGACAGGTGTCTCTGAAGCTTTCTTT. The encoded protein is CASSALTGVSEAFF.

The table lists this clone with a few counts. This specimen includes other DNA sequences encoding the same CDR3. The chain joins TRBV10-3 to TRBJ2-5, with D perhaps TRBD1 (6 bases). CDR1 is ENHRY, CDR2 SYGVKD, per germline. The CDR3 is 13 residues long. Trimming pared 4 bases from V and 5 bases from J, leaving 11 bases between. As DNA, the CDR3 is TGTGCCATCAGTGTCACAGGGCGTGAGACCCAGTACTTC. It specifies CAISVTGRETQYF.

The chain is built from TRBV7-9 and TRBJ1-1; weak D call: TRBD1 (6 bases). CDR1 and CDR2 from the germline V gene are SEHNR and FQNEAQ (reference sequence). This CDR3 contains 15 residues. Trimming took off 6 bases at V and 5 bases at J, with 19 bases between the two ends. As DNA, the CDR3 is TGTGCCAGCAGACCCAAGGACAGATTGGGGACTGAAGCTTTCTTT. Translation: CASRPKDRLGTEAFF.

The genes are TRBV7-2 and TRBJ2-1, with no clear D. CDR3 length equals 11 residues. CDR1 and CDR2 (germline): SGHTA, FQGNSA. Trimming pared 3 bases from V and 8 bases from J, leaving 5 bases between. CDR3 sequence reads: CASSFSDEQFF. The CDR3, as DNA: TGTGCCAGCAGCTTTAGTGATGAGCAGTTCTTC.

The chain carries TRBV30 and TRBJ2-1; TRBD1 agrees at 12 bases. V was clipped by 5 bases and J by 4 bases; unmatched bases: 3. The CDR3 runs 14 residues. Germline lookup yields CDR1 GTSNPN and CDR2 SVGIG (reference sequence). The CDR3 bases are TGTGCCTGGTGGGACAGGGGGCGGTACAATGAGCAGTTCTTC. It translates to CAWWDRGRYNEQFF. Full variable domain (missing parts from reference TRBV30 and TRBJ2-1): SQTIHQWPATLVQPVGSPLSLECTVEGTSNPNLYWYRQAAGRGLQLLFYSVGIGQISSEVPQNLSASRPQDRQFILSSKKLLLSDSGFYLCAWWDRGRYNEQFFGPGTRLTVL.

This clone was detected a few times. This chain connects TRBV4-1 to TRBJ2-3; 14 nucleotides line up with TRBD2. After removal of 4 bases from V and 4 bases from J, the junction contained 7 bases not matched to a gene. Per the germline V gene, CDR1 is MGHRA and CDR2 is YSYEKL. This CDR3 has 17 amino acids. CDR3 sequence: CASSRQGTSGSSDTQYF. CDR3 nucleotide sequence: TGCGCCAGCAGCCGTCAAGGGACTAGCGGGAGTTCAGATACGCAGTATTTT.

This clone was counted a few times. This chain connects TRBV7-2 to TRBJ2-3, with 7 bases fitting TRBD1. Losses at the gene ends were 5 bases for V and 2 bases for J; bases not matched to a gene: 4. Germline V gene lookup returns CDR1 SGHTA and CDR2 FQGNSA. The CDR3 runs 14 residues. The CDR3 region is CASSVQGLTDTQYF. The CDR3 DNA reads TGTGCCAGCAGCGTACAGGGGCTCACAGATACGCAGTATTTT.